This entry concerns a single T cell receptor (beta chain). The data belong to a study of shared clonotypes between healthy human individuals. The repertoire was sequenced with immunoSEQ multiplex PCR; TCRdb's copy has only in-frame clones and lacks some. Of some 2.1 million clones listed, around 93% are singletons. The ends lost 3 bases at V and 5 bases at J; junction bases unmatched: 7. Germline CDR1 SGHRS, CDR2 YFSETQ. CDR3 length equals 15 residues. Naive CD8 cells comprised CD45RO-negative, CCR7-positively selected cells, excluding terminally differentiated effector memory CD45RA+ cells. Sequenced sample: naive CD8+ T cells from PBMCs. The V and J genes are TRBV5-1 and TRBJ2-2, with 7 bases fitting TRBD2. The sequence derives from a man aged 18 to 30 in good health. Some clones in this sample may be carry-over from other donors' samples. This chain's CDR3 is CASSWSGMGTGELFF. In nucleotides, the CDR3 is TGCGCCAGCAGCTGGAGCGGGATGGGGACCGGGGAGCTGTTTTTT.